This T cell receptor beta chain was identified during a study of blood T cell repertoires in COVID-19. Study context: Specimens from acute and convalescent COVID-19 originated in the United States, Italy and Spain. Sources were T cells, B-cell-depleted T cells, or PBMCs; the material itself was cDNA or gDNA.

Germline CDR1 reads LGHNA; CDR2 reads YSLEER. V gave up 4 bases and J gave up 4 bases; unmatched junction bases: 4. This CDR3 has 15 residues. Patients from Seattle were sampled longitudinally, starting during active infection. Per the study methods: The authors estimated nucleated cell counts from reference gene primer amplification. TCRdb keeps only in-frame clones here, not all; method: immunoSEQ multiplex PCR. V, J and clone size are those of that table, while D and trimming were read from the DNA. The data contain tens of thousands of clones, approximately 80% of them singletons. The receptor's source is a man younger than 40 with COVID-19, enrolled during active disease. Source material: peripheral blood. V gene TRBV4-3 combines with J gene TRBJ2-1; TRBD1 agrees at 10 bases. CDR3 sequence (DNA): TGCGCCAGCAGCCCGGACAGGGGGGCATACAATGAGCAGTTCTTC. Encoded protein: CASSPDRGAYNEQFF.